Listed here is a single TCR beta chain. Its cognate antigen is unknown. Clinicians made diagnoses from clinical symptoms, serum thyroxine, TRAb, thyroid ultrasound and orbital computed tomography. About 10 ml of fresh blood yielded the PBMCs by density gradient. This sample was taken from a study of Graves' ophthalmopathy and Graves' hyperthyroidism. This CDR3 has 14 amino acids. CDR1 is SNHLY and CDR2 is FYNNEI in the germline V gene. V shed 8 bases and J 2 bases; nucleotides not matched to a gene: 9. TCR beta CDR3 amplification used RNA transcripts. The first-round RT-PCR employed HTBI primers together with the Qiagen OneStep RT-PCR kit. A multiplex PCR was then performed as the second round. TCRdb processed the multiplex PCR reads anew with MiXCR; each CDR3 protein has one entry. Among hundreds of thousands of distinct CDR3 sequences listed, 40% were seen once. Study-level points and caveats: A roughly 81% specificity and around 88% sensitivity were achieved by a 13-signature model that separated ophthalmopathy from stable hyperthyroidism. Thyroid clonotypes that were expanded above 0.001 frequency mostly also appeared in blood.

The TCR originated in an adult man with Graves' ophthalmopathy. The chain is built from TRBV2 and TRBJ2-7; 7 nucleotides match TRBD1. The specimen sequenced was peripheral blood. The CDR3 region has the DNA TGTGCCAGCTTGACCGGGACAGTCACCTACGAGCAGTACTTC. Translation: CASLTGTVTYEQYF.